These 32 T cell receptor beta chains were sequenced from one sample in a study. One entry per CDR3 protein, called by TCRdb with MiXCR from the 5' RACE reads. The sample carries 25,000 to 40,000 distinct CDR3 sequences, roughly 26% recorded once. The source material was naive CD4+ T cells sorted from a lymph node. Subset described: naive CD4+ T cells, CD4+CD45RA+CD25-. The receptors here all came from a female donor with breast cancer.

The sample holds a few counts of this clonotype. The V call is TRBV9, the J call TRBJ2-7, with D tentatively TRBD1 (5 bases). Germline V gene lookup returns CDR1 SGDLS and CDR2 YYNGEE. The CDR3 spans 15 residues. Trimming left V 0 bases short and J 2 bases short, with 12 bases between. The CDR3 DNA reads as TGTGCCAGCAGCGTAGCGGAAGGGGCGGCCTACGAGCAGTACTTC. Translated: CASSVAEGAAYEQYF.

This chain joins TRBV7-9 and TRBJ2-5; 7 bases match TRBD1. Germline CDR1 is SEHNR and CDR2 is FQNEAQ (reference sequence). V shed 7 bases and J 4 bases; nucleotides not matched to a gene: 6. The length of the CDR3 is 13 residues. The CDR3 DNA follows: TGTGCCAGCACTCGACAGGGCCCAGAGACCCAGTACTTC. It is translated as CASTRQGPETQYF.

There are a few counts of this clonotype. The chain uses TRBV6-2 or TRBV6-3 and TRBJ2-3; D is ambiguous. Trimming cost V 5 bases and J 2 bases, with 5 bases left between them. CDR3 size: 12 residues. Germline CDR1 and CDR2: MNHEY and SVGEGT. Here the CDR3 reads CASSQDTDTQYF. CDR3 DNA: TGTGCCAGCAGTCAGGACACAGATACGCAGTATTTT.

A word on this clonotype: The DNA is omitted, as the CDR3 cannot be located on it reliably, and the CDR3 follows TCRdb's listing. The J gene is TRBJ2-7, the V gene TRBV5-1. Germline V gene lookup returns CDR1 SGHRS and CDR2 YFSETQ. The CDR3 spans 15 amino acids, including both terminal residues. The CDR3: CASSPLWQEKYEQYF.

This clonotype was detected many times. The V and J genes are TRBV7-9 and TRBJ2-7; 13 positions agree with TRBD2. This CDR3 spans 17 amino acids. Trimming at V came to 4 bases and at J to 0 bases, leaving 6 bases not matched to a gene. Germline loops: CDR1 SEHNR, CDR2 FQNEAQ (reference sequence). This CDR3 is CASSSWGLAGRSYEQYF. CDR3 bases: TGTGCCAGCAGCTCCTGGGGACTAGCGGGACGCTCCTACGAGCAGTACTTC.

V and J are TRBV3-1 and TRBJ2-7; the D gene is possibly TRBD1 (5 bases). The V gene lost 5 bases and the J gene lost 2 bases, with 10 bases spanning the gap. Germline V lookup: CDR1 LGHDT, CDR2 YNNKEL (reference sequence). This CDR3 spans 13 amino acids. Here the CDR3 DNA reads TGTGCCAGCAGCGACAGAGGTGCCTACGAGCAGTACTTC. Translation: CASSDRGAYEQYF.

In its sample, this clonotype was seen many times. The chain combines TRBV9 with TRBJ2-3, with unresolved D. The CDR3 is made up of 15 amino acids. CDR1 and CDR2 (germline): SGDLS, YYNGEE. V shed 4 bases and J shed 0 bases, with 12 bases lying between them. In nucleotides, the CDR3 is TGTGCCAGCAGCCCCCGCGCGGCCAGCACAGATACGCAGTATTTT. As protein: CASSPRAASTDTQYF.

This clonotype counts as medium-sized. The chain joins TRBV6-5 to TRBJ1-1; a weak D match, TRBD1 (6 bases). Trimming stripped 6 bases from V and 0 bases from J, with 14 bases between. Germline lookup yields CDR1 MNHEY and CDR2 SVGAGI. CDR3 size: 15 residues. DNA of the CDR3: TGTGCCAGCAGCCGCTATGGGACACTGAACACTGAAGCTTTCTTT. The encoded protein is CASSRYGTLNTEAFF.

A word on this clonotype: Germline is not matched at one junction end, which may reflect a read error. This rearrangement joins TRBV3-1 to TRBJ1-1; no clear D. The V gene's germline CDR1 is LGHDT and CDR2 YNNKEL (reference sequence). The CDR3 has 15 residues. The CDR3 DNA reads TGTGCCGGCAGCCAAGATCCGCAGTTGAACACTGAAGCTTTCTTT. It translates to CAGSQDPQLNTEAFF.

This sequence joins TRBV27 and TRBJ2-7, with 9 bases aligning to TRBD1. V trimming: 5 bases; J trimming: 5 bases; junction bases outside the gene matches: 10. The germline V gene encodes CDR1 MNHEY and CDR2 SMNVEV (reference sequence). This CDR3 has 15 residues. The CDR3 DNA is TGTGCCAGCAGTCCCACCGGGACAGGGTTCCACGAGCAGTACTTC. It encodes CASSPTGTGFHEQYF.

In this sample, this clonotype is medium-sized. This rearrangement joins TRBV11-1 to TRBJ1-1; 10 nucleotides align to TRBD1. J gave up 11 bases and V 5 bases, and 8 bases lay outside the gene matches. This CDR3 is built from 13 residues. Germline CDR1 SGHAT, CDR2 FQDESV (reference sequence). For the CDR3, the DNA is TGTGCCAGCAGCGCAGGGACAGGGGTGAAGGCTTTCTTT. It encodes CASSAGTGVKAFF.

The J gene is TRBJ2-5, the V gene TRBV6-1; 10 positions match TRBD2. V was pared by 10 bases and J by 4 bases, with 6 bases of the junction left unmatched. The CDR3 runs to 13 residues. CDR1 and CDR2 (germline): MNHNS, SASEGT. The CDR3 sequence: CATTLAGVETQYF. CDR3 DNA: TGTGCCACCACCCTAGCGGGAGTAGAGACCCAGTACTTC.

In its sample, this clonotype ranks as medium-sized. The chain joins TRBV6-5 to TRBJ2-1, with TRBD2 matching 7 bases. The CDR3 runs 14 residues. V trimming: 2 bases; J trimming: 6 bases; junction bases outside the gene matches: 4. CDR1 is MNHEY and CDR2 is SVGAGI in the germline V gene. In DNA form, the CDR3 reads TGTGCCAGCAGTTACGTAGCTAGCGGCAATGAGCAGTTCTTC. Protein: CASSYVASGNEQFF.

Turning to this clonotype: It may be a read error: a sequence one base away is much more abundant. The chain is built from TRBV12-3 or TRBV12-4 and TRBJ2-1, with D maybe TRBD1 (5 bases). V lost 3 bases and J 10 bases, leaving 19 bases between the germline ends. This CDR3 is built from 15 residues. CDR3 in DNA: TGTGCCAGCAGTTTGGGGCACGAGACGGCAGCGGAGCAGTTCTTC. It codes for CASSLGHETAAEQFF.

Comment on this clonotype: This could be a read error, since a much larger clone is one nucleotide away. The genes are TRBV7-6 and TRBJ1-6; 9 bases line up with TRBD1. This CDR3 is 14 amino acids long. Germline CDR1 is SGHVS and CDR2 is FNYEAQ. The chain's CDR3 is CASGLDRGRSPLHF. CDR3 DNA sequence: TGTGCCAGCGGCTTAGACAGGGGGAGGTCACCCCTCCACTTT.

The chain joins TRBV5-6 to TRBJ2-1, with D hard to call. The V end was cut by 4 bases, the J end by 0 bases, with 14 bases between. The CDR3 is 16 amino acids. Germline lookup yields CDR1 SGHDT and CDR2 YYEEEE. Here the CDR3 DNA reads TGTGCCAGCAGCGATTCCACTGGAAGCTCCTACAATGAGCAGTTCTTC. Protein: CASSDSTGSSYNEQFF.

A single count supports this clonotype. A much larger clone differs from this one at a single base, so this may be a read error. The chain carries TRBV20-1 and TRBJ2-1, with D perhaps assigned TRBD1 or TRBD2 (5 bases each). The CDR3 loop spans 13 amino acids. V was cut by 4 bases and J by 9 bases, with 16 bases left in between. CDR1 is DFQATT, CDR2 SNEGSKA, per germline (reference sequence). The CDR3 loop reads CSAMGPTSSEQFF. The CDR3 DNA reads as TGCAGTGCTATGGGACCAACCAGCAGTGAGCAGTTCTTC.

The genes are TRBV27 and TRBJ1-1, with TRBD1 as a possible D gene (6 bases). CDR3 length: 17 residues. Germline CDR1 MNHEY, CDR2 SMNVEV (reference sequence). V dropped 7 bases and J dropped 5 bases, with 26 bases sitting between them. The DNA of the CDR3 is TGTGCCAGCACTTTTGAACCCTGTCGACAGGCCCTGACTGAAGCTTTCTTT. Its translation is CASTFEPCRQALTEAFF.

Of note for this clonotype: The junction departs from the called germline gene at one end, perhaps through a read error. The chain couples TRBV6-2 or TRBV6-3 to TRBJ1-5; maybe TRBD1 (6 bases). The CDR3 spans 16 residues. The V gene's germline CDR1 is MNHEY and CDR2 SVGEGT. In DNA, the CDR3 is TGTGCCAGCAGTTACCTCCCGCGGGGGGCCGGTCAGCCCCGGCATTTT. This encodes CASSYLPRGAGQPRHF.

The rearrangement links TRBV9 to TRBJ2-2; TRBD2 matches 7 bases. Germline V gene data show CDR1 as SGDLS and CDR2 as YYNGEE. V was pared by 4 bases and J by 0 bases, with 6 bases of the junction left unmatched. The CDR3 loop spans 16 amino acids. The DNA of the CDR3 is TGTGCCAGCAGCATCCGGGGGGACGCGAACACCGGGGAGCTGTTTTTT. Amino acid sequence: CASSIRGDANTGELFF. Using reference TRBV9 and TRBJ2-2 for the parts outside the CDR3, the full variable domain is DSGVTQTPKHLITATGQRVTLRCSPRSGDLSVYWYQQSLDQGLQFLIQYYNGEERAKGNILERFSAQQFPDLHSELNLSSLELGDSALYFCASSIRGDANTGELFFGEGSRLTVL.

This chain uses TRBV11-3 with TRBJ2-3, with 10 bases identical to TRBD2. V trimming: 3 bases; J trimming: 7 bases; junction bases outside the gene matches: 4. The CDR3 sequence is 14 residues long. Germline V gene sequence: CDR1 SGHNT, CDR2 YENEEA. The DNA for the CDR3 is TGTGCCAGCAGCTTGACTAGCGGGTCCTATACGCAGTATTTT. Translating it yields CASSLTSGSYTQYF. Full variable domain (missing parts from reference TRBV11-3 and TRBJ2-3): EAGVVQSPRYKIIEKKQPVAFWCNPISGHNTLYWYLQNLGQGPELLIRYENEEAVDDSQLPKDRFSAERLKGVDSTLKIQPAELGDSAVYLCASSLTSGSYTQYFGPGTRLTVL.

This clonotype was detected many times. The chain carries TRBV7-9 and TRBJ2-3; 7 bases map to TRBD1. The V segment lost 5 bases and the J segment 2 bases; nucleotides outside the gene matches: 4. Germline CDR1 and CDR2: SEHNR and FQNEAQ (reference sequence). The CDR3 extends over 14 amino acids. DNA of the CDR3: TGTGCCAGCAGCCCGAGGGGGCCCACAGATACGCAGTATTTT. Amino acid sequence: CASSPRGPTDTQYF.

This clonotype was counted between two and nine times. This likely comes from a read error, as the CDR3 has no conserved phenylalanine or tryptophan at its end. The chain carries TRBV9 and TRBJ2-2, with no clear D. CDR1 SGDLS and CDR2 YYNGEE come from the germline V gene. The CDR3 has 13 amino acids. Trimming left V 4 bases short and J 4 bases short, with 8 bases between. CDR3 region: CASSPLSTGELFL. The CDR3 DNA follows: TGTGCCAGCAGCCCTTTAAGCACCGGGGAGCTGTTTCTT.

This clonotype was seen a handful of times. The chain links TRBV9 to TRBJ1-3; the D gene is possibly TRBD1 (5 bases). The V and J ends lost 0 bases and 3 bases respectively, with 10 bases between them. This CDR3 comprises 15 residues. In germline, CDR1 is SGDLS, CDR2 YYNGEE. CDR3 residues: CASSVGGSVGNTIYF. CDR3 nucleotides: TGTGCCAGCAGCGTAGGGGGGTCGGTTGGAAACACCATATATTTT. Combining the CDR3 with reference TRBV9 and TRBJ1-3 gives the whole variable domain DSGVTQTPKHLITATGQRVTLRCSPRSGDLSVYWYQQSLDQGLQFLIQYYNGEERAKGNILERFSAQQFPDLHSELNLSSLELGDSALYFCASSVGGSVGNTIYFGEGSWLTVV.

This clonotype has more than one count but fewer than ten. The gene calls are TRBV6-1 and TRBJ2-3; 9 nucleotides match TRBD2. The J segment lost 4 bases and the V segment lost 6 bases, leaving 5 bases of the junction unmatched. The CDR3 runs to 14 residues. Germline lookup yields CDR1 MNHNS and CDR2 SASEGT. The CDR3 DNA reads TGTGCCAGCAGGAGACTAGCGGAGGCAGATACGCAGTATTTT. Its protein product is CASRRLAEADTQYF.

The rearrangement joins TRBV12-3 or TRBV12-4 to TRBJ2-2; D possibly corresponds to TRBD2 (6 bases). V was trimmed by 2 bases and J by 8 bases, leaving 12 bases between them. CDR3 length equals 14 residues. The CDR3 protein is CASSLMIRGGELFF. CDR3 DNA: TGTGCCAGCAGTTTAATGATCCGGGGGGGGGAGCTGTTTTTT.

As for this clonotype: One junction end does not reproduce the germline sequence, and a read error may be involved. This chain uses TRBV7-2 with TRBJ2-1; TRBD2 matches 12 bases. Germline V gene lookup returns CDR1 SGHTA and CDR2 FQGNSA. This CDR3 comprises 15 residues. The CDR3, as DNA: TGTGCCAGCATTCTAGCGGGGGGGCAGTACAATGAGCAGTTCTTT. Amino acids: CASILAGGQYNEQFF.

This clonotype was recorded a few times. This chain joins TRBV12-3 or TRBV12-4 and TRBJ2-7; D ambiguous. The CDR3 is 16 residues long. With 5 bases removed from V and 3 bases from J, the gap between germline ends came to 20 bases. The CDR3 spells CASSPTTPSRSYEQYF. The CDR3 region has the DNA TGTGCCAGCAGTCCAACTACCCCCTCGAGAAGCTACGAGCAGTACTTC.

This clonotype counts as medium-sized. This sequence joins TRBV24-1 and TRBJ1-1; D is ambiguous. V lost 4 bases and J 7 bases, leaving 15 bases between the germline ends. The CDR3 length is 14 residues. Per the germline V gene, CDR1 is KGHDR and CDR2 is SFDVKD. CDR3 in amino acids: CATSDAGPWIEAFF. The CDR3 region has the DNA TGTGCCACCAGTGACGCCGGACCGTGGATTGAAGCTTTCTTT.

This clonotype turned up a few times. The chain joins TRBV2 to TRBJ2-1, with TRBD1 as a possible D gene (5 bases). The ends were cut back, 0 bases at V and 8 bases at J, with 14 bases in the middle. The germline gives CDR1 SNHLY, CDR2 FYNNEI. The CDR3 contains 15 residues. Written as DNA, the CDR3 is TGTGCCAGCAGTGAAGCACTTAGGGGATCCTATGAGCAGTTCTTC. It translates to CASSEALRGSYEQFF.

This clonotype was seen repeatedly, ten times or more. The chain recombines TRBV20-1 with TRBJ2-7; possible D gene TRBD1, 6 bases. Germline V gene data show CDR1 as DFQATT and CDR2 as SNEGSKA (reference sequence). This CDR3 has 12 amino acids. V was clipped by 5 bases and J by 7 bases, with 15 bases between them. CDR3 sequence: CSARGRDKEQYF. The CDR3 DNA reads TGCAGTGCTCGCGGACGGGACAAAGAGCAGTACTTC.

To note about this clonotype: This could be a read error, since a much larger clone is one nucleotide away. V gene TRBV20-1 combines with J gene TRBJ2-7; D not certain. CDR1 is DFQATT, CDR2 SNEGSKA, per germline (reference sequence). The CDR3 contains 12 residues. This CDR3 is CSASPSTYEQHF. In nucleotides, the CDR3 is TGCAGTGCTAGCCCATCCACCTACGAGCAGCACTTC.